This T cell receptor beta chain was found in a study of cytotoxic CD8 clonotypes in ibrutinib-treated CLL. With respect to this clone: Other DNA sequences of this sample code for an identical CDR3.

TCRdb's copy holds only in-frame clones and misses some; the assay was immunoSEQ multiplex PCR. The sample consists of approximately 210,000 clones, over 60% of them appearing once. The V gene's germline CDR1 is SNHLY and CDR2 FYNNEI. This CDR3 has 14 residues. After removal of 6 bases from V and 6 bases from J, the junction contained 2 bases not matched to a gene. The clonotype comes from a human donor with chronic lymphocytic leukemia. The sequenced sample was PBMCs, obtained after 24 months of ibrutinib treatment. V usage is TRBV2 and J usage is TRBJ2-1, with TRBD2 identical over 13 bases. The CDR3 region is CASSGLAGVNEQFF. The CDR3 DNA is TGTGCCAGCAGCGGACTAGCGGGAGTCAATGAGCAGTTCTTC.